The 20 T cell receptor beta chains given below trace back to one sample, sequenced in a study of cytomegalovirus exposure and HLA in healthy donors. 60 Vbeta and 13 Jbeta primers were used in PCR. The data were produced by immunoSEQ multiplex PCR, yet TCRdb's version contains in-frame clones alone and is incomplete. This table holds roughly 150,000 clones, 70% found once. Sequencing was performed on PBMCs. The receptors stem from a woman aged 60-75 years in good health and CMV-seropositive.

This clone was counted between two and nine times. For the CDR3, the DNA is TGTGCCAGCAGCCTCCAAGGGGCCCAAGAGACCCAGTACTTC. Translation gives CASSLQGAQETQYF. The chain is built from TRBV4-2 and TRBJ2-5; a weak D match, TRBD1 (5 bases). The germline V gene encodes CDR1 LGHNA and CDR2 YNFKEQ. CDR3 size: 14 residues. The V and J ends lost 4 bases and 1 base respectively, with 10 bases between them.

This chain connects TRBV18 to TRBJ2-1; possibly TRBD2 for D (5 bases). Trimming cost V 2 bases and J 1 base, with 12 bases left between them. There are 16 residues in the CDR3. In germline, CDR1 is KGHSH, CDR2 LQKENI. Here the CDR3 DNA reads TGTGCCAGCTCACCAATACTAGTGAAATCCTACAATGAGCAGTTCTTC. Its protein product is CASSPILVKSYNEQFF.

The chain links TRBV30 to TRBJ1-1; TRBD1 matches at 9 bases. The germline gives CDR1 GTSNPN, CDR2 SVGIG (reference sequence). This CDR3 contains 20 residues. V dropped 1 base and J dropped 0; count of bases not matched to a gene: 18. CDR3 coding DNA: TGTGCCTGGAGTGCTACAGGGGGCGCTTACATGGCCATTATGAACACTGAAGCTTTCTTT. As protein: CAWSATGGAYMAIMNTEAFF.

The gene calls are TRBV18 and TRBJ1-2, with D perhaps TRBD1 (5 bases). CDR3 length equals 15 residues. Germline V gene lookup returns CDR1 KGHSH and CDR2 LQKENI. V was trimmed by 2 bases and J by 3 bases, leaving 13 bases between them. CDR3 sequence (DNA): TGTGCCAGCTCACCAACACACAGGATGGACTATGGCTACACCTTC. This translates into CASSPTHRMDYGYTF.

The V gene is TRBV29-1, the J gene TRBJ1-2, with 8 bases identical to TRBD1. After removal of 4 bases from V and 5 bases from J, the junction contained 18 bases not matched to a gene. This CDR3 spans 17 amino acids. Germline V gene sequence: CDR1 SQVTM, CDR2 ANQGSEA. This CDR3 is CSVGLGNSDRGLYGYTF. In DNA form, the CDR3 reads TGCAGCGTTGGACTAGGGAACTCAGACAGGGGACTATATGGCTACACCTTC.

This sequence joins TRBV19 and TRBJ1-1, with TRBD1 matching over 7 bases. The CDR3 length is 15 residues. Germline-derived CDR1 and CDR2 are LNHDA and SQIVND (reference sequence). After removal of 7 bases from V and 4 bases from J, the junction contained 12 bases not matched to a gene. The CDR3 here is CASMTRGGRATEAFF. For the CDR3, the DNA is TGTGCCAGTATGACTCGAGGGGGCAGGGCCACTGAAGCTTTCTTT.

J is TRBJ1-3 and V is TRBV6-5; a weak D match, TRBD1 (6 bases). Deletions cut 4 bases from V and 4 bases from J, with 11 bases between. The CDR3 runs to 14 residues. Germline V lookup: CDR1 MNHEY, CDR2 SVGAGI. CDR3 amino acids: CASSWTVGGNTIYF. CDR3 coding DNA: TGTGCCAGCAGTTGGACAGTAGGAGGAAACACCATATATTTT.

Notes on this clone: Other DNA sequences within the sample encode an identical CDR3. This chain uses TRBV28 with TRBJ1-2, with D perhaps TRBD1 (5 bases). The ends were cut back, 1 base at V and 4 bases at J, with 7 bases in the middle. The germline V gene has CDR1 MDHEN and CDR2 SYDVKM. The CDR3 is 13 amino acids. The CDR3 here is CASSLSTAYGYTF. Written as DNA, the CDR3 is TGTGCCAGCAGTTTATCGACAGCCTATGGCTACACCTTC.

This rearrangement joins TRBV6-1 to TRBJ1-1, with D hard to call. CDR1 and CDR2 from the germline V gene are MNHNS and SASEGT. There are 11 residues in the CDR3. V was pared by 5 bases and J by 4 bases, with 5 bases between. The CDR3 here is CASSLFTEAFF. CDR3 DNA sequence: TGTGCCAGCAGTCTTTTCACTGAAGCTTTCTTT.

This clone was seen only once. The chain links TRBV6-5 to TRBJ2-1; unclear D gene. Germline V gene data show CDR1 as MNHEY and CDR2 as SVGAGI. The CDR3 sequence is 15 residues long. The V end was cut by 6 bases, the J end by 0 bases, with 12 bases between. The CDR3 loop is CASSLRWSSYNEQFF. DNA of the CDR3: TGTGCCAGCAGCCTCCGCTGGAGCTCCTACAATGAGCAGTTCTTC.

CDR3 nucleotides: TGTGCCAGCAGCCCCGGACAGGGGTCTGAAGCTTTCTTT. Residues: CASSPGQGSEAFF. This chain joins TRBV6-5 and TRBJ1-1; 9 bases map to TRBD1. J was trimmed by 6 bases and V by 6 bases; bases with no gene match: 5. Germline V gives CDR1 MNHEY, CDR2 SVGAGI. The CDR3 totals 13 residues.

In nucleotides, the CDR3 is TGCGCCAGCAGCCCGGGGGACAGGGTGGACGAGCAGTACTTC. Protein: CASSPGDRVDEQYF. This chain links TRBV5-1 with TRBJ2-7; 9 bases map to TRBD1. Looked up from germline, CDR1 is SGHRS and CDR2 is YFSETQ. J gave up 5 bases and V 4 bases, and 7 bases lay outside the gene matches. The CDR3 has 14 amino acids.

V is TRBV16 and J is TRBJ2-4; D perhaps matches TRBD1 (5 bases). The CDR3 consists of 18 residues. Germline V CDR1 and CDR2: KGHSY, FQNENV. Trimming removed 4 bases from V and 1 base from J, with 20 bases in between. The CDR3 spells CASSPPWGALGAKNIQYF. The CDR3 DNA follows: TGTGCCAGCAGCCCTCCGTGGGGCGCATTAGGGGCCAAAAACATTCAGTACTTC.

The chain carries TRBV29-1 and TRBJ1-1; no clear D. This CDR3 spans 13 amino acids. V was clipped by 4 bases and J by 0 bases, with 9 bases between them. The germline V gene has CDR1 SQVTM and CDR2 ANQGSEA. The CDR3 bases are TGCAGCGTTGCTAGAAGGATGAACACTGAAGCTTTCTTT. Residues: CSVARRMNTEAFF.

The chain employs TRBV6-1 and TRBJ1-2; TRBD1 aligns across 8 bases. The J segment lost 4 bases and the V segment lost 6 bases, leaving 7 bases of the junction unmatched. The germline V gene has CDR1 MNHNS and CDR2 SASEGT. CDR3 length: 14 amino acids. The DNA for the CDR3 is TGTGCCAGCAGCCACACCGGGACAGGCTATGGCTACACCTTC. This sequence encodes CASSHTGTGYGYTF.

This chain joins TRBV4-1 and TRBJ1-5; D not certain. CDR3 length: 16 amino acids. Trimming stripped 1 base from V and 4 bases from J, with 14 bases between. Germline CDR1 is MGHRA and CDR2 is YSYEKL. This CDR3 is CASSQVSEGGNQPQHF. The CDR3 DNA follows: TGCGCCAGCAGCCAAGTTTCTGAGGGAGGGAATCAGCCCCAGCATTTT.

The genes are TRBV5-1 and TRBJ2-1, with 12 positions matching TRBD2. The CDR3 has 16 residues. V was pared by 3 bases and J by 7 bases, with 8 bases of the junction left unmatched. The germline V gene has CDR1 SGHRS and CDR2 YFSETQ. The CDR3 region has the DNA TGCGCCAGCAGCTGGATGACTAGCGGGAGAGGAAATGAGCAGTTCTTC. Translation gives CASSWMTSGRGNEQFF.

The rearrangement uses TRBV29-1 and TRBJ2-5; TRBD1 is a possible D gene (6 bases). The J call is in doubt because the DNA end fits TRBJ2-7 better. The length of the CDR3 is 13 residues. Germline values: CDR1 SQVTM, CDR2 ANQGSEA. CDR3 in DNA: TGCAGCGTTGAAATGTCACAGGGCTACGAGCAGTACTTC. The encoded protein is CSVEMSQGYEQYF.

This chain joins TRBV5-1 and TRBJ1-1, with 8 nucleotides matching TRBD1. The CDR3 extends over 16 amino acids. The V and J ends lost 1 base and 3 bases, in that order; junction bases with no gene match: 8. The germline gives CDR1 SGHRS, CDR2 YFSETQ. The CDR3 DNA follows: TGCGCCAGCAGCTTGACCCCCGACAGGGGAGACACTGAAGCTTTCTTT. Amino acids: CASSLTPDRGDTEAFF.

The chain couples TRBV5-1 to TRBJ1-5; 8 bases line up with TRBD1. With 4 bases clipped from V and 3 bases from J, the junction kept 6 bases outside the gene matches. CDR3 length: 15 residues. CDR1 is SGHRS, CDR2 YFSETQ, per germline. The CDR3, as DNA: TGCGCCAGCAGCCCACAGGGGGGAGTCAATCAGCCCCAGCATTTT. Its protein product is CASSPQGGVNQPQHF.